The table lists the clone carrying this TCR beta chain with a few counts. This specimen belongs to a study of T cells in Graves' hyperthyroidism and ophthalmopathy. This CDR3 has 20 residues. Germline V gene lookup returns CDR1 LNHDA and CDR2 SQIVND (reference sequence). V lost 4 bases, J lost 4 bases, and 19 bases stayed unmatched. TCR beta CDR3 regions were amplified from RNA. A first-round RT-PCR of the TCR CDR3 used the HTBI primer set. MiXCR was run by TCRdb on the multiplex PCR reads, yielding one entry per CDR3 protein. The data contain 550,000 to 800,000 distinct CDR3 sequences, 16% of them singletons.

The specimen was blood. The genes are TRBV19 and TRBJ2-2, with 9 positions matching TRBD2. The source is a man between 18 and 35 years old with Graves' hyperthyroidism. The CDR3 DNA is TGTGCCAGTAGTACCCGGGCTAGCGGGGCCCAAATAATTGGCACCGGGGAGCTGTTTTTT. Amino acid sequence: CASSTRASGAQIIGTGELFF.